The 8 T cell receptor beta chains below were found in one sample sequenced in a study of blood T cell repertoires in COVID-19. The assay was immunoSEQ multiplex PCR, and TCRdb's table has in-frame clones only and misses some. The table has 250,000 or so clones, roughly nine tenths seen once. Sequencing was performed on peripheral blood. All receptors derive from a woman between 35 and 50 years old who had recovered from COVID-19.

In its sample, this clone was seen a few times. The sample holds other DNA sequences that translate to the same CDR3. This chain's CDR3 is CASSLSYEQYF. The CDR3 DNA is TGTGCCAGCAGCCTCTCCTACGAGCAGTACTTC. The V gene is TRBV7-2, the J gene TRBJ2-7; no clear D gene. Germline V lookup: CDR1 SGHTA, CDR2 FQGNSA. This CDR3 region has 11 residues. The V and J ends lost 5 bases and 0 bases respectively, with 2 bases between them.

The CDR3 reads CASSPRTEKYEQYF. DNA for the CDR3: TGTGCCAGTAGTCCTAGGACAGAAAAGTACGAGCAGTACTTC. The chain has TRBV19 and TRBJ2-7; D perhaps matches TRBD1 (6 bases). V was trimmed by 5 bases and J by 4 bases, leaving 15 bases between them. Germline CDR1 and CDR2: LNHDA and SQIVND (reference sequence). The CDR3 runs to 14 residues.

This rearrangement joins TRBV12-3 or TRBV12-4 to TRBJ1-1; TRBD1 is a possible D gene (6 bases). V lost 5 bases and J 5 bases, leaving 12 bases between the germline ends. The CDR3 has 13 residues. The CDR3 region has the DNA TGTGCCAGCAGTCCCGACAGGCCGACTGAAGCTTTCTTT. Amino acid sequence: CASSPDRPTEAFF.

This clone occurred once. V and J are TRBV27 and TRBJ2-3; 9 nucleotides match TRBD2. Germline V CDR1 and CDR2: MNHEY, SMNVEV (reference sequence). This CDR3 has 14 amino acids. J was trimmed by 5 bases and V by 3 bases; bases with no gene match: 3. The CDR3: CASSLLAGLDTQYF. CDR3 coding DNA: TGTGCCAGCAGTTTGCTAGCGGGATTAGATACGCAGTATTTT.

This clone occurred once. The chain joins TRBV6-5 to TRBJ2-2; unclear D gene. Trimming removed 8 bases from V and 2 bases from J, with 15 bases in between. Germline CDR1 reads MNHEY; CDR2 reads SVGAGI. The CDR3 has 15 residues. CDR3 in DNA: TGTGCCAGCTCCCCCTCGACTGGCAACACCGGGGAGCTGTTTTTT. It specifies CASSPSTGNTGELFF.

V is TRBV5-6 and J is TRBJ2-1; D possibly corresponds to TRBD2 (6 bases). Germline V gene sequence: CDR1 SGHDT, CDR2 YYEEEE. This CDR3 is built from 14 residues. The V end lost 5 bases, the J end lost 10 bases, and 19 bases lay between the germline ends. This CDR3 is CASRPKLLAEEQFF. The CDR3 nucleotides read TGTGCCAGCAGACCCAAATTACTAGCAGAGGAGCAGTTCTTC. The full variable domain, its missing parts supplied by reference TRBV5-6 and TRBJ2-1, is DAGVTQSPTHLIKTRGQQVTLRCSPKSGHDTVSWYQQALGQGPQFIFQYYEEEERQRGNFPDRFSGHQFPNYSSELNVNALLLGDSALYLCASRPKLLAEEQFFGPGTRLTVL.

J is TRBJ2-6 and V is TRBV27, with D unresolved. The CDR3 loop spans 17 amino acids. Germline V gene data show CDR1 as MNHEY and CDR2 as SMNVEV (reference sequence). The V end lost 2 bases, the J end lost 0 bases, and 11 bases lay between the germline ends. Here the CDR3 reads CASSLLPVGSGANVLTF. CDR3 bases: TGTGCCAGCAGTTTACTCCCCGTCGGCTCTGGGGCCAACGTCCTGACTTTC. The whole variable domain, remainder taken from reference TRBV27 and TRBJ2-6, is EAQVTQNPRYLITVTGKKLTVTCSQNMNHEYMSWYRQDPGLGLRQIYYSMNVEVTDKGDVPEGYKVSRKEKRNFPLILESPSPNQTSLYFCASSLLPVGSGANVLTFGAGSRLTVL.

The genes are TRBV7-6 and TRBJ2-1; TRBD1 is a possible D gene (7 bases). V lost 5 bases and J lost 4, with 18 bases in between. This CDR3 has 16 residues. Germline V gene data show CDR1 as SGHVS and CDR2 as FNYEAQ. The CDR3 sequence: CASSLRRGQNYNEQFF. CDR3 sequence (DNA): TGTGCCAGCAGCCTAAGGAGGGGACAGAATTACAATGAGCAGTTCTTC.